Described below is a single T cell receptor beta chain sequence and its context. The target antigen is unknown. The CDR3 runs 14 residues. V was cut by 0 bases and J by 2 bases, with 7 bases left in between. Per the germline V gene, CDR1 is SGHAT and CDR2 is FQNNGV. This sample was included in a study of Tregs in tolerant kidney transplant recipients. About the study: Mixed chimerism was transient after nonmyeloablative marrow transplants from related graft donors. Study results and caveats: Antigen-driven expansion was suggested because donor-specific Tregs expanded more than all Tregs in tolerant patients. Activated donor B cell expansion appeared to reveal the most relevant donor-specific TCRbeta repertoire. Biological reproducibility was not directly addressed in this study.

TCRdb keeps only in-frame clones here, not all; method: immunoSEQ multiplex PCR. The profile shows fewer than 80,000 clones, less than 90% of them singletons. The chain joins TRBV11-2 to TRBJ1-2; maybe TRBD1 (6 bases). The sequenced sample was CD4+ T cells from blood, obtained before the transplant. The TCR originated in a human donor who received a combined kidney and bone marrow transplant. CDR3 nucleotides: TGTGCCAGCAGCTTAGATGGGGGCAACTATGGCTACACCTTC. Amino acids: CASSLDGGNYGYTF.